This note documents a single TCR beta chain sequence. The record originates from a study of blood T cell repertoires in COVID-19. Study in general: COVID-19 samples from acute and convalescent phases originated in the United States, Italy and Spain. T cells, B-cell-depleted T cells, or PBMCs provided the cDNA or gDNA that served as material.

The protocol was immunoSEQ multiplex PCR, while the TCRdb copy is restricted to in-frame clones and leaves out a portion. The profile covers about 140,000 clones, with 80% to 85% appearing a single time and about 4.3% taken by the ten largest. Germline values: CDR1 MDHEN, CDR2 SYDVKM. V gave up 1 base and J gave up 3 bases; unmatched junction bases: 4. CDR3 length equals 16 residues. This sequence was found in a woman of 80 years or more with acute or convalescent COVID-19. The chain couples TRBV28 to TRBJ2-2; 8 bases map to TRBD2. Sequences were obtained from peripheral blood. The chain's CDR3 is CASSLSLAGDTGELFF. The CDR3 region has the DNA TGTGCCAGCAGTTTATCGCTAGCGGGTGACACCGGGGAGCTGTTTTTT. The complete variable domain, with remaining parts taken from reference TRBV28 and TRBJ2-2, reads DVKVTQSSRYLVKRTGEKVFLECVQDMDHENMFWYRQDPGLGLRLIYFSYDVKMKEKGDIPEGYSVSREKKERFSLILESASTNQTSMYLCASSLSLAGDTGELFFGEGSRLTVL.